The TCR beta chain under discussion was sequenced for a study of CD8 T cells in Susac syndrome. Trimming left V 4 bases short and J 4 bases short, with 17 bases between. Germline V lookup: CDR1 SGHDT, CDR2 YYEEEE. The CDR3 is 15 residues long. cDNA came from approximately 0.5 to 1 ug RNA primed by random hexamers. Via MiXCR, TCRdb re-called the immunoSEQ multiplex PCR reads, giving one row per CDR3 protein. The sample yields around 150,000 distinct CDR3 sequences, approximately 95% seen once. The TCR originated in a human donor with multiple sclerosis. The gene calls are TRBV5-6 and TRBJ2-5; D perhaps matches TRBD2 (6 bases). Material for sequencing was CD4+ T cells from PBMCs. CDR3 DNA: TGTGCCAGCAGCCGCGGGACGGCAGGTATAGAGACCCAGTACTTC. Encoded protein: CASSRGTAGIETQYF. Combining the CDR3 with reference TRBV5-6 and TRBJ2-5 gives the whole variable domain DAGVTQSPTHLIKTRGQQVTLRCSPKSGHDTVSWYQQALGQGPQFIFQYYEEEERQRGNFPDRFSGHQFPNYSSELNVNALLLGDSALYLCASSRGTAGIETQYFGPGTRLLVL.